This T cell receptor (beta chain) was captured in a study of patients and donors after allogeneic stem cell transplantation. TCRdb reprocessed the RT-PCR reads with MiXCR, giving one entry per CDR3 protein. The sample shows under 200,000 distinct CDR3 sequences, 24% of them seen only once. The germline gives CDR1 DFQATT, CDR2 SNEGSKA (reference sequence). This CDR3 is 15 amino acids long. The ends were cut back, 1 base at V and 2 bases at J, with 11 bases in the middle. This clonotype was found many times. This chain uses TRBV20-1 with TRBJ1-4; D gene unclear. This receptor was identified in a human donor who was either an allogeneic HSCT recipient or a stem cell or donor lymphocyte infusion donor (not recorded which). It is not recorded whose cells these are; they may come from a transplant donor. What was sequenced was blood, either unsorted or a sorted T cell fraction (not recorded which). The CDR3 region is CSARVQRDTNEKLFF. In DNA, the CDR3 is TGCAGTGCTAGAGTACAGAGGGATACTAATGAAAAACTGTTTTTT.